The T cell receptor beta chain described here comes from a study of blood T cell repertoires in COVID-19 (dated by TCRdb to about 2020). Regarding the research as a whole: Samples from collaborators originated in the United States, Italy and Spain and spanned both the acute and convalescent phases of COVID-19. A freely available public database, intended as a resource for researchers studying the immune response to SARS-CoV-2, is where the repertoires were released. The sample metadata nearly always contained a de-identified subject ID, COVID-19 status, age in years and sex. Samples came from the ongoing ImmuneRACE study (first 160 participants) plus 1,254 subjects from 6 global collaborators. The prospective study material was composed of cDNA or gDNA derived from T cells, B-cell-depleted T cells, or PBMCs. Where HLA class I and class II types were available, the types were taken from metadata supplied by the sample provider, not from assay-based typing. Deeply sampled blood TCRbeta repertoires from subjects exposed to, actively infected with, or recovered from COVID-19 were included in the dataset.

The collaborating institutions used their own protocols to collect whole blood in K2EDTA tubes. For TCRbeta analysis, collaborators shipped samples in one of three forms: frozen whole blood, isolated PBMCs, or DNA extracted from either of those sample types. For this clone: It has no known antigen specificity. No per-base quality is available; no much larger clone lies one base away.

What the research found in general, with its limitations: How much clinical and demographic metadata was included differed by source and by participant, and the metadata was provided uncurated.

TCRbeta CDR3 regions were amplified from genomic DNA by means of the immunoSEQ Assay, a bias-controlled multiplex PCR. As for the authors' bioinformatics: The number of nucleated cells in each sample was estimated from the amplification of reference gene primers within the assay. To quantify the absolute abundance of each unique TCRbeta CDR3 rearrangement, sequence reads were collapsed and filtered. For each sample, productive Simpson clonality was calculated as the square root of Simpson's diversity index across productive rearrangements. Sourced from immuneACCESS, this table was stored by TCRdb with only in-frame sequences that have V and J called. A share of the clones is absent; for the studies checked, an unresolved V gene accounts for under half, and the remainder has no known explanation. V and J calls and clone size follow that table, whereas D and trimming were derived from the DNA. This sample comprises roughly 38,000 clones, around 81% of them detected only once. The ten biggest clones cover 14% of the sample.

The CDR3 has 18 amino acids, counting the end cysteine and phenylalanine. Left in the record is the CDR3 DNA by itself, 54 bases read in frame from the first base. Here V drops 6 bases and J drops 5 bases, and the junction holds 20 bases not matched to any gene. For CDR1 and CDR2, the germline V gene (reference sequence) lists LGHDT and YNNKEL. Sequencing was carried out using peripheral blood. This receptor was taken from a human donor in a cohort sampled during active COVID-19. In this chain, TRBV3-1 (or the pseudogene TRBV3-2) is recombined with TRBJ2-3; 7 bases in the junction line up with TRBD2. The CDR3 corresponds to CASRKGPSTRTSVDTQYF. Read as DNA, the sequence is TGTGCCAGCAGGAAGGGCCCTTCAACACGGACTAGTGTAGATACGCAGTATTTT.